This T cell receptor beta chain stems from a study of post-analysis software for immune sequencing data. Study-wide results and caveats: Five or six TRBV segments were significantly more frequent in patients than in controls. TRBV5-6, TRBV5-1 and TRBV20-1 were among these segments. People with multiple sclerosis had a significantly lower normalized Chao1 diversity than controls did.

The library was made from cDNA and included unique molecular identifiers. TCRdb fed the PCR reads into MiXCR, producing one record per CDR3 protein. The sample records hundreds of thousands of distinct CDR3 sequences, about 32% being singletons. The CDR3 extends over 14 amino acids. V was cut by 0 bases and J by 9 bases, with 12 bases left in between. The V gene's germline CDR1 is LGHDT and CDR2 YNNKEL (reference sequence). This clonotype turned up a few times. Its antigen remains unidentified. The clonotype comes from a girl aged 10-17 years with multiple sclerosis. The chain uses TRBV3-1 and TRBJ2-1; D unclear. Sequenced input: blood. The CDR3 nucleotides read TGTGCCAGCAGCCAAGACCCGGATACGGGTGAGCAGTTCTTC. This codes for CASSQDPDTGEQFF.